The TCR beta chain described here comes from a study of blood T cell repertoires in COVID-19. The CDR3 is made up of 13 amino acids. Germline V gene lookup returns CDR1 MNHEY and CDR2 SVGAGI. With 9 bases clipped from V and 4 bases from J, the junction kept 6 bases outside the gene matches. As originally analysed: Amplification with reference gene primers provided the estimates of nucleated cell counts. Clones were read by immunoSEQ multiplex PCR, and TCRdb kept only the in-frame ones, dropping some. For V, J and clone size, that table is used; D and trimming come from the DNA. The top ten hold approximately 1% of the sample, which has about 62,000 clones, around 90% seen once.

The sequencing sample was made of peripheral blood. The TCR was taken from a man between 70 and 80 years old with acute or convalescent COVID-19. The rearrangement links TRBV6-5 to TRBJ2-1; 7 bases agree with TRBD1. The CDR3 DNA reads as TGTGCCAGTTGGGGACAGTTATACAATGAGCAGTTCTTC. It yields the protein CASWGQLYNEQFF.